The 8 T cell receptor beta chains below were found in one sample sequenced in a study of regulatory T cells in long-lasting Graves disease. Time point specified: persistent/refractory GD, antithyroid drugs over 5 years with positive TRAb. The authors made the TCR library using RNA they extracted from PBMCs. The TCR beta library used iRepertoire HTBI primers with Arm-PCR amplification of CDR3. MiXCR was run by TCRdb on the multiplex PCR reads, yielding one entry per CDR3 protein. The table includes approximately 470,000 distinct CDR3 sequences, roughly 20% detected once. This specimen consisted of peripheral blood mononuclear cells (PBMCs), obtained when the disease was refractory, from a patient treated with antithyroid drugs. The receptors derive from a female donor with Graves disease.

This clonotype occurred a few times. The chain carries TRBV28 and TRBJ1-5; TRBD1 agrees at 8 bases. The CDR3 has 15 amino acids. Looked up from germline, CDR1 is MDHEN and CDR2 is SYDVKM. V shed 6 bases, J shed 10 bases, and the junction held 14 bases outside the gene matches. The CDR3 bases are TGTGCCAGCAGCCATCGGACAGGGTCAGTTGGACCCCAGCATTTT. The encoded protein is CASSHRTGSVGPQHF. Combining the CDR3 with reference TRBV28 and TRBJ1-5 gives the whole variable domain DVKVTQSSRYLVKRTGEKVFLECVQDMDHENMFWYRQDPGLGLRLIYFSYDVKMKEKGDIPEGYSVSREKKERFSLILESASTNQTSMYLCASSHRTGSVGPQHFGDGTRLSIL.

The sample holds a few counts of this clonotype. The gene calls are TRBV11-3 and TRBJ2-2, with 12 bases that match TRBD2. CDR1 is SGHNT, CDR2 YENEEA, per germline. The CDR3 consists of 17 residues. V dropped 5 bases and J dropped 6; count of bases not matched to a gene: 10. CDR3 loop: CASSTQWLAGGPGELFF. The CDR3 coding sequence is TGTGCCAGCAGCACCCAATGGCTAGCGGGAGGGCCCGGGGAGCTGTTTTTT.

About this clonotype itself: A much larger clone lies a single base off, so this may be a read error. Because the CDR3 is missing its conserved closing phenylalanine or tryptophan, this is likely a read error. The gene calls are TRBV5-4 and TRBJ2-5, with 7 bases identical to TRBD2. V shed 4 bases and J 2 bases; nucleotides not matched to a gene: 11. The CDR3 runs to 16 residues. Germline V CDR1 and CDR2: SGHNT, YYREEE (reference sequence). The CDR3 protein is CASSTPAGFRQETQYS. CDR3 DNA: TGTGCCAGCAGCACCCCAGCGGGGTTCCGACAAGAGACCCAGTACTCC.

At least ten counts were recorded for this clonotype. The chain employs TRBV28 and TRBJ2-7; TRBD2 agrees at 12 bases. The germline gives CDR1 MDHEN, CDR2 SYDVKM. The CDR3 spans 16 residues. Trimming took 3 bases from V and 4 from J; bases not matched to a gene: 7. CDR3 DNA sequence: TGTGCCAGCAGTTTGTGGGGGACTAGCGGGCTGTACGAGCAGTACTTC. Residues: CASSLWGTSGLYEQYF.

This clonotype was observed at least ten times. The rearrangement joins TRBV20-1 to TRBJ2-5, with D perhaps matching TRBD1 (5 bases). V was shortened by 5 bases and J by 6 bases, with 19 bases between the two germline ends. This CDR3 contains 14 residues. The germline V gene has CDR1 DFQATT and CDR2 SNEGSKA (reference sequence). The CDR3 DNA follows: TGCAGTGCTGGGGCAGCCCTCAGTAGACAGACCCAGTACTTC. Translated: CSAGAALSRQTQYF.

The rearrangement joins TRBV18 to TRBJ1-5, with TRBD1 as a possible D gene (5 bases). Deletions cut 1 base from V and 3 bases from J, with 22 bases between. This CDR3 region has 19 residues. Germline CDR1 KGHSH, CDR2 LQKENI. CDR3 sequence (DNA): TGTGCCAGCTCACCACGGTCAGAGACAGAAGGTTTCCTCAATCAGCCCCAGCATTTT. It codes for CASSPRSETEGFLNQPQHF.

This clonotype was recorded many times. V usage is TRBV2 and J usage is TRBJ1-4, with D possibly matching TRBD1 (6 bases). The ends were cut back, 6 bases at V and 4 bases at J, with 12 bases in the middle. Per germline, CDR1 SNHLY and CDR2 FYNNEI. This CDR3 has 14 residues. CDR3 nucleotide sequence: TGTGCCAGCAGACAGGGAAGTCTTAATGAAAAACTGTTTTTT. It codes for CASRQGSLNEKLFF. The full variable domain, with the rest looked up from reference TRBV2 and TRBJ1-4, is EPEVTQTPSHQVTQMGQEVILRCVPISNHLYFYWYRQILGQKVEFLVSFYNNEISEKSEIFDDQFSVERPDGSNFTLKIRSTKLEDSAMYFCASRQGSLNEKLFFGSGTQLSVL.

This clonotype has at least ten counts. The chain uses TRBV20-1 and TRBJ2-2; maybe TRBD1 (5 bases). Germline V gene lookup returns CDR1 DFQATT and CDR2 SNEGSKA (reference sequence). The CDR3 runs 13 residues. Trimming pared 7 bases from V and 5 bases from J, leaving 14 bases between. CDR3 sequence reads: CSVFQGGTGELFF. The CDR3 DNA is TGCAGTGTATTTCAGGGCGGTACCGGGGAGCTGTTTTTT.